The text below deals with one T cell receptor (beta chain). Trimming at V came to 5 bases and at J to 5 bases, leaving 3 bases not matched to a gene. This CDR3 contains 15 residues. The germline gives CDR1 SGHTA, CDR2 FQGTGA. This specimen belongs to a study of blood T cell repertoires in COVID-19. Study in general: Specimens from acute and convalescent COVID-19 originated in the United States, Italy and Spain. In each case, the material was cDNA or gDNA derived from T cells, B-cell-depleted T cells, or PBMCs.

Source study methods: Estimates of nucleated cell counts were drawn from the amplification of reference gene primers. Measured with immunoSEQ multiplex PCR; TCRdb has only the in-frame clones, and not every one. The V and J calls and the clone size are those of that table, but D and trimming were determined from the DNA. The profile shows 80,000 to 100,000 clones, around 88% of them singletons. V is TRBV7-3 and J is TRBJ2-3, with 14 bases fitting TRBD2. The sequencing input was peripheral blood. The sequence derives from a woman older than 75 with acute or convalescent COVID-19. The CDR3, as DNA: TGTGCCAGCAGCCGGACTAGCGGGGGGTTAGATACGCAGTATTTT. Translated, it gives CASSRTSGGLDTQYF.